Detailed here is one T cell receptor beta chain. Its antigen target is currently unknown. No quality values exist for individual bases; no much larger clone is one base distant. V loses 4 bases at its end and J loses 3 bases; junction bases beyond the gene matches: 2. From a lookup of the germline V gene (reference sequence), CDR1 and CDR2 are LNHDA and SQIVND. The CDR3 covers 13 residues, taking in both the cysteine and the phenylalanine. This entry keeps only the CDR3 DNA: 39 bases, framed from base 1. These data belong to a study of cytomegalovirus exposure and HLA in healthy donors (dated by TCRdb to 2015 to 2018). For the study in its entirety: In an earlier analysis of under 600 of the donors, 250 to 300 Gb of sequence data and 95 million to 130 million unique TCR beta sequences from roughly 180 million T cells were reported. An early release that covered several hundred HLA-typed donors contained around 300 gigabases of sequencing data and tens of millions of unique TCR sequences. The genetic ancestry cluster associated with self-reported Caucasian donors included roughly four fifths of the 300 to 450 genotyped donors. The aim of the study was to test whether cataloging public T cell receptors could identify signatures of past pathogen exposure. Using immunosequencing, the study profiled T cell repertoires from 666 subjects and related those repertoires to cytomegalovirus serostatus. Along with the approximately 620-subject first cohort, a separate validation cohort of over a hundred different subjects was used. To predict cytomegalovirus infection status, the study brought together high-throughput TCR immunosequencing, statistical association of individual TCRs with disease status, and machine learning. A later analysis re-analyzed previously published TCR beta repertoires from 600 to 850 donors and added high-resolution HLA genotyping to study TCR occurrence patterns. The later analysis used no new phenotypic data to find candidate immune exposures, relying instead on TCR beta sequences and their occurrence across donors. In an earlier analysis of over 550 of the donors, high-throughput TCR beta sequencing was used to judge whether each TCR beta V gene segment behaved as functional or pseudogenic. Donor age, sex, ethnicity and CMV serostatus were compiled together with the repertoire data. In a later genetic analysis, genome-wide SNP genotypes for about 65% of the roughly 670 donors were used, and that subset was treated as a discovery cohort. Every repertoire in the discovery cohort had been generated on one and the same sequencing platform. HLA typing included class I and class II loci at four-digit resolution. Typing coverage differed by locus: A, B, C, DRB1 and DQB1 were typed in about 620-630 donors, DQA1 in 500 to 550, DPA1 in some 600, and DPB1 in roughly 470. A few DR-DQ haplotypes were treated as single units for association and clustering because of strong linkage in the cohort. Among almost 400 genotyped donors of the cohort, an average of around 240,000 unique TCR beta nucleotide sequences were sequenced per donor, around 20% of them non-productive.

Here is what the overall study found, with its caveats: In a later analysis, HLA-associated TCR beta chains showed more clonal expansion and lower generation probabilities than non-associated chains that were equally common. According to a later genetic analysis, donors in an Asian-associated ancestry cluster had fewer N-insertions in productive TCRs than the approximately 700-donor mean. In this cohort, only TCR beta chains were sequenced, and detectable features were limited by the absence of alpha or paired-chain data. Several of the top co-occurrence clusters appeared to be linked to parvovirus B19, influenza, CMV and Epstein-Barr virus, according to a later analysis. Most CMV-associated TCR beta chains appeared to be HLA-restricted in a later analysis, and the HLA associations seemed to be driven largely by CMV exposure. According to the authors, the approach could potentially be generalized to other disease states and immunological phenotypes. A further reported finding was that TCR beta sequences accurately predicted the HLA-A and HLA-B alleles for most subjects in the first cohort. While some public TCRs were present in many individuals, most TCR sequences turned up only very rarely across donors. Correlated functional status among segregating V segments might reflect linkage disequilibrium, but an unknown experimental factor could not be ruled out. In vitro tests confirmed that a few of the cytomegalovirus-associated TCR beta chains recognize cytomegalovirus antigens. A cluster of highly shared sequence variants was judged likely to represent a technical artifact of the sequencing pipeline. Roughly uniform sequencing depth across donors was assumed in presence/absence analyses, although this assumption may not hold. When HLA alleles, especially DR and DQ, strongly co-occurred, attributing TCR associations to individual alleles was difficult. The earlier analysis of some 540 of the donors excluded approximately 17 rarely observed V segments, including chromosome 9 orphons, because counts were too low. In an earlier analysis of about 600 of the donors, most TCR beta V segments appeared in productive rearrangements about 87% or about 30% of the time, broadly matching IMGT annotations. In a later genetic analysis, a missense DCLRE1C variant was associated with V-gene and J-gene trimming of TCR beta chains, and the association was replicated in an independent cohort. The study gave a list of 150 to 200 TCR beta chains associated with cytomegalovirus. Because the 87-base-pair reads could not distinguish some IMGT-functional V segments, including TRBV6-2 and TRBV6-3, those segments were excluded. Specific HLA alleles were associated with 15,000 to 20,000 TCR beta sequences at a false discovery rate of 0.05 in a later analysis. HLA typing was unavailable for some donors at each locus, so association tests used only the typed subset. The classifier was reported to diagnose cytomegalovirus status with high specificity and sensitivity in both the original cohort and the validation cohort. Immune exposure information for the cohort was limited to CMV serostatus. In a later analysis, TCR association rates were found to vary across HLA loci, with the most associated TCRs seen for DRB1 alleles and the fewest for HLA-C alleles.

In total, roughly 670 healthy bone marrow donors made up the cohort. At the time of sampling, all cohort members were nominally healthy, though unrecorded immune exposures were likely present. The donor tested CMV seronegative, placing the donor among the approximately 400 seronegative members of the cohort. A peripheral blood sample was collected from each donor, and TCR beta sequencing was performed on peripheral blood mononuclear cells. The Qiagen DNeasy Blood Extraction Kit was used to extract genomic DNA from the blood cell samples. To prepare the library, the immunoSEQ multiplex PCR assay was applied. For the multiplex PCR, a mixture combining 60 forward primers for TCR Vbeta segments and 13 reverse primers for TCR Jbeta segments was used. The CDR3 region of rearranged TCR beta genes was amplified from genomic DNA by a multiplex PCR assay. On the Illumina HiSeq System, the amplified TCR beta libraries were sequenced as 87-base-pair reads. The original pipeline was this. In a later analysis, tens of millions of unique TCR beta chains were counted across the 650 to 750 repertoires, and roughly 11 million of these chains were shared by at least two donors. To remove PCR and sequencing errors, raw reads were error-corrected and collapsed into unique sequences using a nearest-neighbor algorithm that merged closely related sequences. To assign V, D and J gene segments, CDR3 sequences were aligned to IMGT reference sequences. For a sequence to be retained, at least a six-nucleotide match to both a V gene segment and a J gene segment was required. A rearrangement was called productive if the CDR3 had no stop codons and remained in frame with V and J, and every other rearrangement was called non-productive. Following IMGT convention, CDR3 was defined as the stretch from the second conserved V-encoded cysteine to the conserved J-encoded phenylalanine. The earlier analysis of about 590 of the donors excluded sequences that lacked an unambiguous match to a single V gene segment. In an earlier analysis of a few hundred of the donors, a V segment was called functional when productive rearrangements were above 56.7%, and segregating when the standard deviation between donors exceeded 5%. A statistical classification framework was developed to diagnose cytomegalovirus status using the catalog of TCR beta chain sequences. V and J gene assignment, in a later analysis, came from comparing TCR nucleotide sequences with IMGT/GENE-DB human TR gene sequences. In a later analysis, CDR3 sequences and most-parsimonious VDJ recombination scenarios were assigned using the TCRdist pipeline. A later analysis defined each TCR beta chain by its CDR3 amino acid sequence plus V-gene family, and excluded reads lacking a unique V-gene family. To address suspected cross-contamination and a sequencing artifact, a later analysis removed over 500 highly shared, low-generation-probability nucleotide sequences. For each public chain, a later analysis derived a clonal expansion index from normalized ranks of inferred template counts within each repertoire. Generation probabilities in a later analysis came from a VDJ recombination model fitted to out-of-frame rearrangements, and those results were checked against IGoR. Hypergeometric tests were used in a later analysis to score TCR-TCR, TCR-HLA and TCR-CMV co-occurrence, with a repertoire-size bias correction applied to the TCR pairs. A later analysis estimated false discovery rates by permuting HLA or CMV assignments 20 times. In a later analysis, co-occurring TCRs were grouped with DBSCAN, and TCRdist sequence similarity was added when clustering was performed within HLA-allele-positive subsets. Repertoires with fewer than 30,000 or more than 120,000 public chains, plus five repertoires with anomalous nucleotide sharing, were excluded from co-occurrence clustering. TCRdb stores this immuneACCESS table with in-frame sequences only. Part of the clones is absent; in the studies checked, under half of the shortfall reflects unresolved V genes, and no reason is known for the rest. V and J calls and clone size are those listed in that table; D and trimming were worked out from the DNA. The sample profile shows about 90,000 clones; approximately 80% of them were found once. The ten largest clones represent under 3% of the sample.

The receptor was isolated from a man aged 30-40 years in good health and CMV-seronegative. The source material was PBMCs. The chain is assembled from TRBV19 and TRBJ1-2, with 7 bases in between that match TRBD1. The DNA reads as follows: TGTGCCAGTAGTACTGACAGGGACTATGGCTACACCTTC. It translates to CASSTDRDYGYTF. With all but the CDR3 taken from the reference TRBV19 and TRBJ1-2 genes, the full variable domain is: DGGITQSPKYLFRKEGQNVTLSCEQNLNHDAMYWYRQDPGQGLRLIYYSQIVNDFQKGDIAEGYSVSREKKESFPLTVTSAQKNPTAFYLCASSTDRDYGYTFGSGTRLTVV.